One and the same sample provided the 17 T cell receptor beta chains below, sequenced in a study of cytomegalovirus exposure and HLA in healthy donors. PCR was performed using 60 Vbeta and 13 Jbeta primers. TCRdb's copy holds only in-frame clones and misses some; the assay was immunoSEQ multiplex PCR. The sample yields over 85,000 clones, 65% to 85% seen once. Sequences were obtained from PBMCs. These receptors all stem from a man aged 30 to 39 in good health and CMV-seropositive.

V is TRBV18 and J is TRBJ1-1, with D unclear. CDR3 size: 15 residues. V was pared by 1 base and J by 3 bases, with 12 bases between. CDR1 and CDR2 from the germline V gene are KGHSH and LQKENI. The CDR3 sequence: CASSPLARKDTEAFF. The CDR3 nucleotides are TGTGCCAGCTCACCACTTGCCAGGAAGGACACTGAAGCTTTCTTT.

This clone occurred a few times. The chain carries TRBV12-5 and TRBJ2-7; possible D gene TRBD1, 6 bases. The CDR3 covers 15 residues. Deletions cut 6 bases from V and 5 bases from J, with 20 bases between. Germline loops: CDR1 LGHNT, CDR2 FRNRAP. DNA of the CDR3: TGTGCTAGTGGCAGGGACACCTCAGGTGGCCACGAGCAGTACTTC. It codes for CASGRDTSGGHEQYF.

The chain couples TRBV2 to TRBJ1-5; a weak D match, TRBD1 (5 bases). This CDR3 is built from 13 residues. CDR1 SNHLY and CDR2 FYNNEI come from the germline V gene. V was cut by 7 bases and J by 9 bases, with 16 bases left in between. This chain's CDR3 is CASTGGEGGPQHF. CDR3 in DNA: TGTGCCAGCACGGGGGGGGAAGGAGGGCCCCAGCATTTT.

In this sample, this clone turned up once. The CDR3 DNA reads TGTGCCAGCTCAGAGGGGGGGAGAGAGCAGTACTTC. Amino acids: CASSEGGREQYF. This chain joins TRBV18 and TRBJ2-7, with a possible D match to TRBD2 (7 bases). V dropped 5 bases and J dropped 7 bases, with 12 bases sitting between them. From germline, CDR1 is KGHSH and CDR2 LQKENI. This CDR3 has 12 amino acids.

This clone appeared once. The V gene is TRBV18, the J gene TRBJ1-1; no clear D. The CDR3 is 14 residues long. Trimming removed 2 bases from V and 1 base from J, with 8 bases in between. Germline V gene data show CDR1 as KGHSH and CDR2 as LQKENI. CDR3 sequence reads: CASSPETQNTEAFF. CDR3 sequence (DNA): TGTGCCAGCTCACCAGAGACACAGAACACTGAAGCTTTCTTT.

This clone was counted a few times. The chain links TRBV5-6 to TRBJ2-2; 9 bases are a match to TRBD1. J lost 3 bases, V lost 0 bases, and 0 bases had no gene match. The CDR3 extends over 15 amino acids. CDR1 and CDR2 from the germline V gene are SGHDT and YYEEEE. The CDR3 DNA follows: TGTGCCAGCAGCTTGGGGGACAGGGACACCGGGGAGCTGTTTTTT. Its protein is CASSLGDRDTGELFF.

The chain recombines TRBV5-5 with TRBJ2-7; weak D call: TRBD1 (6 bases). The germline CDR1 and CDR2 sequences are SGHKS and YYEKEE (reference sequence). Between the trimmed V and J ends, which lost 4 bases and 2 bases, there was a span of 13 bases. The CDR3 runs to 14 residues. This CDR3 is CASSLTGIPYEQYF. DNA for the CDR3: TGTGCCAGCAGCCTTACAGGGATCCCCTACGAGCAGTACTTC.

The rearrangement joins TRBV4-2 to TRBJ1-1; maybe TRBD1 (5 bases). The CDR3 is 13 amino acids. The ends were cut back, 0 bases at V and 11 bases at J, with 13 bases in the middle. Germline V gene lookup returns CDR1 LGHNA and CDR2 YNFKEQ. The CDR3 spells CASSQEDRGRAFF. The CDR3 DNA follows: TGTGCCAGCAGCCAAGAAGATAGGGGCCGGGCTTTCTTT.

V and J are TRBV30 and TRBJ1-3, with D possibly matching TRBD1 (6 bases). Germline V gene lookup returns CDR1 GTSNPN and CDR2 SVGIG (reference sequence). V lost 2 bases, J lost 4 bases, and 15 bases lay in between. The CDR3 extends over 15 amino acids. The CDR3 nucleotides are TGTGCCTGGAGTCGCACAGGGAATGGGGGAAACACCATATATTTT. This translates into CAWSRTGNGGNTIYF. Drawing the rest from reference TRBV30 and TRBJ1-3, the complete variable domain is SQTIHQWPATLVQPVGSPLSLECTVEGTSNPNLYWYRQAAGRGLQLLFYSVGIGQISSEVPQNLSASRPQDRQFILSSKKLLLSDSGFYLCAWSRTGNGGNTIYFGEGSWLTVV.

The V and J genes are TRBV10-3 and TRBJ2-2, with 13 nucleotides matching TRBD2. Germline CDR1 reads ENHRY; CDR2 reads SYGVKD. The junction had 7 bases not matched to a gene; V was cut back by 7 bases and J by 2 bases. CDR3 length: 17 residues. The CDR3 loop is CAITTSGGILNTGELFF. CDR3 DNA: TGTGCCATCACGACTAGCGGGGGGATTCTTAACACCGGGGAGCTGTTTTTT.

The chain joins TRBV6-5 to TRBJ1-6; no clear D. The CDR3 extends over 14 amino acids. The ends were cut back, 2 bases at V and 7 bases at J, with 9 bases in the middle. Germline loops: CDR1 MNHEY, CDR2 SVGAGI. CDR3 nucleotide sequence: TGTGCCAGCAGTTACAGACCGAGGAATTCACCCCTCCACTTT. Translation: CASSYRPRNSPLHF.

Only a few counts were recorded for this clone. V is TRBV6-6 and J is TRBJ1-1; possibly TRBD1 for D (5 bases). Trimming removed 0 bases from V and 3 bases from J, with 14 bases in between. The length of the CDR3 is 16 residues. Germline V gene lookup returns CDR1 MNHNY and CDR2 SVGAGI (reference sequence). CDR3 bases: TGTGCCAGCAGTTACTCGCCGTTTACGGGGGACACTGAAGCTTTCTTT. This gives the protein CASSYSPFTGDTEAFF.

The V gene is TRBV15, the J gene TRBJ2-5, with 9 nucleotides matching TRBD1. J was trimmed by 5 bases and V by 1 base; bases with no gene match: 5. CDR1 and CDR2 (germline): LNHNV, YYDKDF (reference sequence). The CDR3 covers 15 residues. The CDR3 nucleotides are TGTGCCACCAGCAGAGGATCACAGGGGGCGGAGACCCAGTACTTC. As protein: CATSRGSQGAETQYF.

The genes are TRBV13 and TRBJ2-5; D is perhaps TRBD2 (6 bases). Trimming removed 5 bases from V and 0 bases from J, with 13 bases in between. CDR1 and CDR2 from the germline V gene are PRHDT and FYEKMQ (reference sequence). The CDR3 contains 15 residues. CDR3 nucleotides: TGTGCCAGCAGCCCGAACGGGGGTAACCAAGAGACCCAGTACTTC. This codes for CASSPNGGNQETQYF.

This clone was seen once. The J gene is TRBJ2-3, the V gene TRBV12-5; 10 nucleotides match TRBD2. From germline, CDR1 is LGHNT and CDR2 FRNRAP. Trimming cost V 2 bases and J 2 bases; bases outside gene matches: 4. There are 16 residues in the CDR3. CDR3 region: CASGLRSGGATDTQYF. The DNA for the CDR3 is TGTGCTAGTGGTTTGCGGAGCGGGGGGGCCACAGATACGCAGTATTTT.

The chain combines TRBV28 with TRBJ1-3; D is possibly TRBD1 (5 bases). V was shortened by 8 bases and J by 2 bases, with 10 bases between the two germline ends. The CDR3 loop spans 13 amino acids. Per germline, CDR1 MDHEN and CDR2 SYDVKM. CDR3 DNA sequence: TGTGCCAGCGGGGGAGGACCTGGAAACACCATATATTTT. This translates into CASGGGPGNTIYF.

The chain combines TRBV29-1 with TRBJ1-2; D call uncertain. CDR1 SQVTM and CDR2 ANQGSEA come from the germline V gene. V was pared by 7 bases and J by 3 bases, with 9 bases between. This CDR3 has 11 amino acids. This CDR3 is CSATGHYGYTF. In DNA form, the CDR3 reads TGCAGCGCTACTGGTCACTATGGCTACACCTTC.